This T cell receptor beta chain was found in a study of cytomegalovirus exposure and HLA in healthy donors. Study-wide results and limits: DRB1 had the most TCR associations and HLA-C the fewest, a later analysis found, with rates varying by HLA locus. Published work reported that the classifier diagnosed cytomegalovirus status with high specificity and sensitivity. When a later analysis compared HLA-associated TCR beta chains with equally common others, the HLA-associated chains turned out to be more clonally expanded and to have lower generation probabilities.

Donors in the study were healthy people who gave bone marrow. V shed 1 base and J 1 base; nucleotides not matched to a gene: 6. Germline CDR1 is SGHRS and CDR2 is YFSETQ. The CDR3 length is 16 residues. The PCR contained 60 Vbeta and 13 Jbeta primers. Here immunoSEQ multiplex PCR was the method, and the copy in TCRdb shows in-frame clones only, minus some. The table lists approximately 130,000 clones, over 65% of them singletons. Comment on this clone: Its antigen is currently unknown.

The rearrangement links TRBV5-1 to TRBJ2-3, with TRBD1 matching over 7 bases. The sample taken for sequencing was PBMCs. This sequence originates from a woman aged 40 to 55 in good health and CMV-seronegative. CDR3 sequence reads: CASSLPIQGGTDTQYF. The CDR3 region has the DNA TGCGCCAGCAGCTTGCCGATCCAGGGGGGCACAGATACGCAGTATTTT.